This TCR beta chain was found in a study of T cells after somatic rescue of genetic block. CDR3 length equals 12 residues. V lost 8 bases to trimming and J lost 4 bases; unmatched junction nucleotides: 3. Germline loops: CDR1 KGHSH, CDR2 LQKENI. Using immunoSEQ multiplex PCR, the repertoire was profiled, and TCRdb retains in-frame clones only, with some absent. The data show 88,000 or so clones, with 80% to 90% seen just once and about 1.5% held by the top ten. This TCR derives from a woman aged 18-29 years. Material for sequencing was peripheral blood mononuclear cells (PBMCs). The chain couples TRBV18 to TRBJ1-1, with TRBD1 matching over 8 bases. The CDR3 loop is CASAGGPTEAFF. CDR3 DNA: TGTGCCAGCGCAGGGGGCCCCACTGAAGCTTTCTTT.